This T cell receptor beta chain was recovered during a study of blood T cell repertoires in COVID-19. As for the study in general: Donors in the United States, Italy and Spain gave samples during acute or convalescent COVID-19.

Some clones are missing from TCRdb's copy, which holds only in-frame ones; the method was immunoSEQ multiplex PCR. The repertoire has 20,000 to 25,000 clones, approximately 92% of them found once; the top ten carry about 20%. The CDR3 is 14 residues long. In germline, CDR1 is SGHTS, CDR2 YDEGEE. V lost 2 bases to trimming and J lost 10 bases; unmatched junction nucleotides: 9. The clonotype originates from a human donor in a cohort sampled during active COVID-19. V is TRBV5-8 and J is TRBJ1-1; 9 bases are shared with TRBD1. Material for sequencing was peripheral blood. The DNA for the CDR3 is TGTGCCAGCAGCTTCCGGGACAGGGCCGGTGGAGCTTTCTTT. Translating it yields CASSFRDRAGGAFF.